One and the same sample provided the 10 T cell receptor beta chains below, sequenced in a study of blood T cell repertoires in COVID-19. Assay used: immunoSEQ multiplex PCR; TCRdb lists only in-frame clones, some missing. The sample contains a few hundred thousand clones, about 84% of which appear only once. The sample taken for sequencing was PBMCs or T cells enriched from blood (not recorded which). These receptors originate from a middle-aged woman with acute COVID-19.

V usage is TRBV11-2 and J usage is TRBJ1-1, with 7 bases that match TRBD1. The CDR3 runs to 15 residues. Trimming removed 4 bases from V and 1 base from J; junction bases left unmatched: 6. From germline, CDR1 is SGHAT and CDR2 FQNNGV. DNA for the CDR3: TGTGCCAGCAGCTGGAGACAGGGTTGGAACACTGAAGCTTTCTTT. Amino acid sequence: CASSWRQGWNTEAFF.

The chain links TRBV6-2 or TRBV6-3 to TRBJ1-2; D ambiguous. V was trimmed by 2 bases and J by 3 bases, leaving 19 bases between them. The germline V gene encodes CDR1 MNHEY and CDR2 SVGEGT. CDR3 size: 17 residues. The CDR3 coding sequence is TGTGCCAGCAGTTACGGTGCCGGTGGAAGGAGGTACTATGGCTACACCTTC. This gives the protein CASSYGAGGRRYYGYTF.

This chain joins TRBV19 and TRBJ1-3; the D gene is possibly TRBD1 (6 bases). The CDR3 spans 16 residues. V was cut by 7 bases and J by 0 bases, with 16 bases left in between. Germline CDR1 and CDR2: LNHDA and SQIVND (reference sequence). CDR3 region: CASTPLGAASGNTIYF. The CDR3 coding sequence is TGTGCCAGTACTCCACTGGGGGCAGCCTCTGGAAACACCATATATTTT.

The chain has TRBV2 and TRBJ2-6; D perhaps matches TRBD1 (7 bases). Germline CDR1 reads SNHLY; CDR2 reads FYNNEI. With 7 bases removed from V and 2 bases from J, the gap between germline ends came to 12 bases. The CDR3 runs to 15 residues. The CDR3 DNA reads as TGTGCCAGCACCCCCAGGGGGGCTGGGGCCAACGTCCTGACTTTC. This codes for CASTPRGAGANVLTF.

DNA for the CDR3: TGTGCCACCAGCACCTTGAGACTCCCGACGGGCTACACCTTC. The encoded protein is CATSTLRLPTGYTF. The chain has TRBV15 and TRBJ1-2; D is ambiguous. Germline CDR1 LNHNV, CDR2 YYDKDF (reference sequence). Trimming took 4 bases from V and 8 from J, leaving 17 bases between them. CDR3 length: 14 amino acids.

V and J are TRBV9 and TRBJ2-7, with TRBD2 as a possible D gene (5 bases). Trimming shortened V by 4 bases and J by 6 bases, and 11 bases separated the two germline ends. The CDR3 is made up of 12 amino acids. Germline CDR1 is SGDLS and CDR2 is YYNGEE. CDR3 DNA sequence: TGTGCCAGCAGCCCTCGGGAAGGCGAGCAGTACTTC. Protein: CASSPREGEQYF.

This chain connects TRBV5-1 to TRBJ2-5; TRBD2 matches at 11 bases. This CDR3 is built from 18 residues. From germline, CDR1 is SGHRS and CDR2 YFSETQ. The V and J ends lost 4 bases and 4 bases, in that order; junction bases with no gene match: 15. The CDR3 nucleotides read TGCGCCAGCAGCGTAGGGGCTAGCGGGAGGTTGGCGACAGAGACCCAGTACTTC. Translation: CASSVGASGRLATETQYF.

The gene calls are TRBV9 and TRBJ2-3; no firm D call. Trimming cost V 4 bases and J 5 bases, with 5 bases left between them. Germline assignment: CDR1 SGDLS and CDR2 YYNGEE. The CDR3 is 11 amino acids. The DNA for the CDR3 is TGTGCCAGCAGCTCGTTAGATACGCAGTATTTT. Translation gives CASSSLDTQYF. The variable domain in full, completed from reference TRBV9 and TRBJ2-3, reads DSGVTQTPKHLITATGQRVTLRCSPRSGDLSVYWYQQSLDQGLQFLIQYYNGEERAKGNILERFSAQQFPDLHSELNLSSLELGDSALYFCASSSLDTQYFGPGTRLTVL.

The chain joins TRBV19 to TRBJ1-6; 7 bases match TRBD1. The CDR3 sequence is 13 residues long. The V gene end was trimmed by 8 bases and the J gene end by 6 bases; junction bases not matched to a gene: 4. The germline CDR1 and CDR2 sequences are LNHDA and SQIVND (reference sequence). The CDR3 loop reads CASRDSSNSPLHF. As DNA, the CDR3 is TGTGCCAGTCGGGACAGCAGTAATTCACCCCTCCACTTT.

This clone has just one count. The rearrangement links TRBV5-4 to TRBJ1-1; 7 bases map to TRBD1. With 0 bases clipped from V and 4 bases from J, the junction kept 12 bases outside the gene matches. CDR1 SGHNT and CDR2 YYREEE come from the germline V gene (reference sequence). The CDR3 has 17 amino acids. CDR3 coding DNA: TGTGCCAGCAGCTTGGATTTGCGCGGGGCAGGGGGCACTGAAGCTTTCTTT. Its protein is CASSLDLRGAGGTEAFF.